This T cell receptor (beta chain) appears in the sequencing data of a study of CD8 T cells in Susac syndrome. Trimming took off 1 base at V and 5 bases at J, with 3 bases between the two ends. The CDR3 has 12 residues. Germline values: CDR1 LGHDT, CDR2 YNNKEL (reference sequence). This clonotype has more than one count but fewer than ten. cDNA came from 0.5 to 1 ug RNA primed by random hexamers. TCRdb used MiXCR to reprocess the immunoSEQ multiplex PCR reads, holding one entry per CDR3 protein. This sample carries hundreds of thousands of distinct CDR3 sequences, just under 95% of them seen once, and the ten largest clones take 0.055% to 0.075%.

The chain combines TRBV3-1 with TRBJ2-1; D gene ambiguous. Sequences were obtained from CD4+ T cells from PBMCs. This TCR came from a human donor with multiple sclerosis. The CDR3 reads CASSQGDNEQFF. Written as DNA, the CDR3 is TGTGCCAGCAGCCAAGGGGACAATGAGCAGTTCTTC.